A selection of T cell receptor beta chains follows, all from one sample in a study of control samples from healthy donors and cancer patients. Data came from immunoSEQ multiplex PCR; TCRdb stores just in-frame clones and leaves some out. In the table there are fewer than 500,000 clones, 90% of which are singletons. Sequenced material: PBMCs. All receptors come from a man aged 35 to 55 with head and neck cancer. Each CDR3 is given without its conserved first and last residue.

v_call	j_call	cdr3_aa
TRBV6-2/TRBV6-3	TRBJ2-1	ASSYGSGILLAGGLNEQF
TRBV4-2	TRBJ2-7	ASSWTGAGNEQY
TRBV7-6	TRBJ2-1	ASSSDPSSYNEQF
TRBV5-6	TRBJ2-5	ASSLASGYQETQY
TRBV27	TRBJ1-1	ASSSSTENTEAF
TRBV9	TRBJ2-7	ASESGTGLAASYEQY
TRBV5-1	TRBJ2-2	ASSWGGHTGELF
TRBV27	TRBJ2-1	ASFSSYNEQF
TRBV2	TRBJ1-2	ASSEFRVTNYGYT
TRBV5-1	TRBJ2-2	ASSLEGTGNTGELF
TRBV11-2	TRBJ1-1	ASSSSGRTGFFPEAF
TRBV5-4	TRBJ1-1	ASRITGGRPEAF
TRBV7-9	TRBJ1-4	AGTWTGDPRGEKLF
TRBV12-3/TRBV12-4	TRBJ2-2	ASSLADTGELF
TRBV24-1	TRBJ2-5	ASLTPEVEETQY
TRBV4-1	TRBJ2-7	ASSQGGGLSYEQY
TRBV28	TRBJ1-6	ASSPQGQGWNNSPLH